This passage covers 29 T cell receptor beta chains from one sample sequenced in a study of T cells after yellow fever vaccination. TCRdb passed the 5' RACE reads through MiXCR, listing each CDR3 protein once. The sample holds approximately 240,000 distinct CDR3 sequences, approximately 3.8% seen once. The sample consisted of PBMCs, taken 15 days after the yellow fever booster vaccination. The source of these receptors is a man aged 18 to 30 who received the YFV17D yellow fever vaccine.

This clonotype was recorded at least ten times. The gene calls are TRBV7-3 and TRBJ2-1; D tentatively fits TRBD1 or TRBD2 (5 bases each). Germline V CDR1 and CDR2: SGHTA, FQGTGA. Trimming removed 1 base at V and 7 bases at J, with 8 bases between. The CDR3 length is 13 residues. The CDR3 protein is CASSLRGVNEQFF. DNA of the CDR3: TGTGCCAGCAGCTTAAGAGGGGTAAATGAGCAGTTCTTC.

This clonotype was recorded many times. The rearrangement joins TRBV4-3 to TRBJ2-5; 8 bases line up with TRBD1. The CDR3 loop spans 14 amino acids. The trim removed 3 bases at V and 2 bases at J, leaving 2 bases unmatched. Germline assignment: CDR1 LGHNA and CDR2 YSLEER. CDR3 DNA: TGCGCCAGCAGCCACTGGACAGGGCAAGAGACCCAGTACTTC. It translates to CASSHWTGQETQYF.

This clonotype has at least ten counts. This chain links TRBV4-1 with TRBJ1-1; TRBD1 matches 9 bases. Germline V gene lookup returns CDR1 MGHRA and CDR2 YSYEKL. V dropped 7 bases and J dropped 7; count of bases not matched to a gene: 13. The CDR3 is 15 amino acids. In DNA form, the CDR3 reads TGCGCCAGCACTCGGGGGACAGGGAGTTTTGGTGAAGCTTTCTTT. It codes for CASTRGTGSFGEAFF.

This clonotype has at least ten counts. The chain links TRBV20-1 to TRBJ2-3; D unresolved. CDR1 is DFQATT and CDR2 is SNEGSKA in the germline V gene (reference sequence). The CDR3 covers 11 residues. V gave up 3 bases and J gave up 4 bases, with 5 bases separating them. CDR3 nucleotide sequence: TGCAGTGCTAGTCGGTCAGATACGCAGTATTTT. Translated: CSASRSDTQYF.

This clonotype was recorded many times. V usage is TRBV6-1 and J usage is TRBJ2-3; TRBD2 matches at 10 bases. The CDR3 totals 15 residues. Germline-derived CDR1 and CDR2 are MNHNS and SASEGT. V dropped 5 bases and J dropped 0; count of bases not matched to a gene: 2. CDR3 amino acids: CASSHSGGSTDTQYF. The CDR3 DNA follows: TGTGCCAGCAGTCATAGCGGGGGGAGCACAGATACGCAGTATTTT.

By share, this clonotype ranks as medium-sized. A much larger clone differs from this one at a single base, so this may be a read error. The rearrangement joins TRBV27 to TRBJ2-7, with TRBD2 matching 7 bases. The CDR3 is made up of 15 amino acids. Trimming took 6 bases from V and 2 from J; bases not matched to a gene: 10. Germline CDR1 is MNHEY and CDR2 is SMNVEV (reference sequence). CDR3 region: CASSHWGGTPYEQYF. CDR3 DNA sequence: TGTGCCAGCAGCCACTGGGGGGGTACGCCCTACGAGCAGTACTTC.

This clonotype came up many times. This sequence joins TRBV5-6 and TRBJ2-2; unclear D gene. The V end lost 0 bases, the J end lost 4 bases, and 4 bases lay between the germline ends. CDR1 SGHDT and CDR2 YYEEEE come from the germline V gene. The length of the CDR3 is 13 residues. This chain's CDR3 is CASSLEVTGELFF. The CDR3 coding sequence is TGTGCCAGCAGCTTGGAGGTCACCGGGGAGCTGTTTTTT.

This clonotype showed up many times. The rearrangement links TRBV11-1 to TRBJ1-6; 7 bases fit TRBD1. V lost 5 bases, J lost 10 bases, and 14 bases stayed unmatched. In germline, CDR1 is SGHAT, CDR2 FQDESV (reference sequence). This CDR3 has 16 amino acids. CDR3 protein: CASSPWTGTLGSPLHF. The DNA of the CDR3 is TGTGCCAGCAGCCCGTGGACAGGCACGCTTGGCTCACCCCTCCACTTT.

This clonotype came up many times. The chain's CDR3 is CASSISGGNEQFF. The CDR3 nucleotides are TGTGCCAGCAGCATTAGCGGGGGCAATGAGCAGTTCTTC. This chain links TRBV7-2 with TRBJ2-1; 9 bases are a match to TRBD2. J was trimmed by 6 bases and V by 5 bases; bases with no gene match: 2. The germline V gene encodes CDR1 SGHTA and CDR2 FQGNSA. The length of the CDR3 is 13 residues.

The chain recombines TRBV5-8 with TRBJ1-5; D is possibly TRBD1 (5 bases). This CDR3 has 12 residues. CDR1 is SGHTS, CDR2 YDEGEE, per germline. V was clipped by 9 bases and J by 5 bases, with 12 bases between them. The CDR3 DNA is TGTGCCACCCGCCGGGGGGATCAGCCCCAGCATTTT. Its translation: CATRRGDQPQHF.

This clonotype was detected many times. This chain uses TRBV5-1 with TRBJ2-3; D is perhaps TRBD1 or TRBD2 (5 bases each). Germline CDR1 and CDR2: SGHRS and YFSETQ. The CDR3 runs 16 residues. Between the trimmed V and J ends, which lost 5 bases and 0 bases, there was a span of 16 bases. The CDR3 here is CASRRDGGYSTDTQYF. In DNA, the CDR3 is TGCGCCAGCAGACGAGATGGGGGATATAGCACAGATACGCAGTATTTT. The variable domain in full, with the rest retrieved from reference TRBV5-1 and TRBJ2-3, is KAGVTQTPRYLIKTRGQQVTLSCSPISGHRSVSWYQQTPGQGLQFLFEYFSETQRNKGNFPGRFSGRQFSNSRSEMNVSTLELGDSALYLCASRRDGGYSTDTQYFGPGTRLTVL.

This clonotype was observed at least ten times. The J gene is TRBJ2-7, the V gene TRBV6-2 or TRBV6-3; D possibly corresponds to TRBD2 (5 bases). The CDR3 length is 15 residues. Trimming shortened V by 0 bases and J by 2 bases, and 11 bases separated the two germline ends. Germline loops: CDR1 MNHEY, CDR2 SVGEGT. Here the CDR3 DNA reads TGTGCCAGCAGTTACTCGTATTCGGGAACCTACGAGCAGTACTTC. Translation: CASSYSYSGTYEQYF.

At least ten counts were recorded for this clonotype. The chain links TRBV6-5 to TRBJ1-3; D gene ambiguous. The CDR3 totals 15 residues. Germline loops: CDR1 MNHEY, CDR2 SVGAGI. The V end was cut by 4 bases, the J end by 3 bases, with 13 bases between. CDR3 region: CASSLSPSNGNTIYF. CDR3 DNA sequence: TGTGCCAGCAGTTTATCGCCCTCTAATGGAAACACCATATATTTT.

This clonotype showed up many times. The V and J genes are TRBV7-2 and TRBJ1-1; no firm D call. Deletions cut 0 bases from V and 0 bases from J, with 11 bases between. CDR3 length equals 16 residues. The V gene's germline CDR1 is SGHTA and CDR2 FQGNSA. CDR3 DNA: TGTGCCAGCAGCTTAGCGCACGCCAATATGAACACTGAAGCTTTCTTT. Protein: CASSLAHANMNTEAFF.

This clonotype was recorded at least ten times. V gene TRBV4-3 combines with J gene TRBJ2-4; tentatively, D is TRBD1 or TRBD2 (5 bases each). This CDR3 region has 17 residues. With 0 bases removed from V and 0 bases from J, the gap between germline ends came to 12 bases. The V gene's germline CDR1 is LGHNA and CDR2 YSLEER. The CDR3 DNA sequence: TGCGCCAGCAGCCAAGATCGGGGACCGCTAGCCAAAAACATTCAGTACTTC. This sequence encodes CASSQDRGPLAKNIQYF.

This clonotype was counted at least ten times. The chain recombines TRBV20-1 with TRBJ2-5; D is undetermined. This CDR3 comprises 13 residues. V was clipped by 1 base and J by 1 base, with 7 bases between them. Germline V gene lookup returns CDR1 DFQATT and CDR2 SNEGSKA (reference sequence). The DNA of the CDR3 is TGCAGTGCTAGAGTCAGCAGCCAAGAGACCCAGTACTTC. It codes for CSARVSSQETQYF.

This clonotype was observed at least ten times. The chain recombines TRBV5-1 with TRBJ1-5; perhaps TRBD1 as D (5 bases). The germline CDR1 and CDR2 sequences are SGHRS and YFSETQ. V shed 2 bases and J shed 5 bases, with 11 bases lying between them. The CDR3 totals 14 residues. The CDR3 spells CASSFAGDDQPQHF. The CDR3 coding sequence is TGCGCCAGCAGCTTCGCGGGGGACGATCAGCCCCAGCATTTT. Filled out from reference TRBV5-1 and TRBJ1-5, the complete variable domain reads KAGVTQTPRYLIKTRGQQVTLSCSPISGHRSVSWYQQTPGQGLQFLFEYFSETQRNKGNFPGRFSGRQFSNSRSEMNVSTLELGDSALYLCASSFAGDDQPQHFGDGTRLSIL.

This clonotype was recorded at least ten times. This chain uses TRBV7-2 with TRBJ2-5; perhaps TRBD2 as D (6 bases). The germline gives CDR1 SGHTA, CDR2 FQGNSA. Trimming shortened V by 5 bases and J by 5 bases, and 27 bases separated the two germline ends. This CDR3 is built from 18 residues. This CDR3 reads CASSPRRSSSEAMETQYF. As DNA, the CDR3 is TGTGCCAGCAGCCCCCGGCGGTCCTCTAGCGAGGCAATGGAGACCCAGTACTTC.

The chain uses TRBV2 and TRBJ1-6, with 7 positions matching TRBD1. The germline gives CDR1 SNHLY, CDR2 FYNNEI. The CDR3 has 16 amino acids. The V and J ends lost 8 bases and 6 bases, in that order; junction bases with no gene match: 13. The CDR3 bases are TGTGCCAGCCGCGGACAGGCGGATCGTGTTAATTCACCCCTCCACTTT. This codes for CASRGQADRVNSPLHF.

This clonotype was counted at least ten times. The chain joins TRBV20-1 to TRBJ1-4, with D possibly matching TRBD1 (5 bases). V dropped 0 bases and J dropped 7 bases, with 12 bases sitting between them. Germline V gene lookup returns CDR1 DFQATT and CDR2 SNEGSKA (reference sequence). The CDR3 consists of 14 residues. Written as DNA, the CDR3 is TGCAGTGCTAGAGACCAAAGGGGCAGTGAAAAACTGTTTTTT. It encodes CSARDQRGSEKLFF.

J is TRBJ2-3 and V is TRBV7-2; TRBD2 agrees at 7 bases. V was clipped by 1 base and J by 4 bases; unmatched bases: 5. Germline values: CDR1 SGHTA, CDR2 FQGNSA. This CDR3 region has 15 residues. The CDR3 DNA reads TGTGCCAGCAGCTTAGACTTCGGGGGGTCAGATACGCAGTATTTT. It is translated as CASSLDFGGSDTQYF.

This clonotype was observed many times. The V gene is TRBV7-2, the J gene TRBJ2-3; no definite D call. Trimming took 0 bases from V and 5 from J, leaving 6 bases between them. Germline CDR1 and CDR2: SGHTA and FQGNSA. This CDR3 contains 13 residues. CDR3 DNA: TGTGCCAGCAGCTTAGCTCATCAAGATACGCAGTATTTT. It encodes CASSLAHQDTQYF.

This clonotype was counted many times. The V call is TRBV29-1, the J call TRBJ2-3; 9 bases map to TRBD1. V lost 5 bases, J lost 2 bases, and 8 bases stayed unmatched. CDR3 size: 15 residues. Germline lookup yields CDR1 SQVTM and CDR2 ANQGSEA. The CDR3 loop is CSVPTGTGFTDTQYF. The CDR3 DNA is TGCAGCGTTCCCACCGGGACAGGGTTCACAGATACGCAGTATTTT.

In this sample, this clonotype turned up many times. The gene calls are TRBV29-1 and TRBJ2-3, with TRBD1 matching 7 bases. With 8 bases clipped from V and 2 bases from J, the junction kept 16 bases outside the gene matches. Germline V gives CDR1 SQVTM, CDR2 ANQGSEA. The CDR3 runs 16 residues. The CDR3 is CSLRFGAGGYTDTQYF. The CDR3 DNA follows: TGCAGCCTGAGGTTCGGGGCAGGGGGATACACAGATACGCAGTATTTT.

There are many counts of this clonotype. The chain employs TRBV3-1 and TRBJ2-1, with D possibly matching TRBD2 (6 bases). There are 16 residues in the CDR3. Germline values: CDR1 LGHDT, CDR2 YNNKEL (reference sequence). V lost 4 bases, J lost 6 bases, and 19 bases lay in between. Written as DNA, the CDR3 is TGTGCCAGCAGCCCGCTAGCGAAGGAAGCCCTCAATGAGCAGTTCTTC. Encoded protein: CASSPLAKEALNEQFF.

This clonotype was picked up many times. DNA for the CDR3: TGCAGTGCAACTCGGGGGCACCCTGGCAATCAGCCCCAGCATTTT. Translated: CSATRGHPGNQPQHF. The genes are TRBV20-1 and TRBJ1-5; maybe TRBD1 (6 bases). Deletions cut 6 bases from V and 2 bases from J, with 17 bases between. This CDR3 contains 15 residues. Germline CDR1 and CDR2: DFQATT and SNEGSKA (reference sequence).

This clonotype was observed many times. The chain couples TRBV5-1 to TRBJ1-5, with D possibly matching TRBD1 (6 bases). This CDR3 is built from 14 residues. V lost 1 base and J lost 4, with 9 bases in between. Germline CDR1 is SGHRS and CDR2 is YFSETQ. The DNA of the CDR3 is TGCGCCAGCAGCTTGCAAGGGGGAAATCAGCCCCAGCATTTT. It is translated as CASSLQGGNQPQHF. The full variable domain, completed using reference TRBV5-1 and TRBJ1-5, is KAGVTQTPRYLIKTRGQQVTLSCSPISGHRSVSWYQQTPGQGLQFLFEYFSETQRNKGNFPGRFSGRQFSNSRSEMNVSTLELGDSALYLCASSLQGGNQPQHFGDGTRLSIL.

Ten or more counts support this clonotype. CDR3 in DNA: TGTGCCAGCCGGACAGGGGGCGCGAGTGGCTACACCTTC. It translates to CASRTGGASGYTF. The gene calls are TRBV11-2 and TRBJ1-2; TRBD1 matches at 11 bases. CDR1 and CDR2 from the germline V gene are SGHAT and FQNNGV. V dropped 8 bases and J dropped 7; count of bases not matched to a gene: 6. The CDR3 totals 13 residues.

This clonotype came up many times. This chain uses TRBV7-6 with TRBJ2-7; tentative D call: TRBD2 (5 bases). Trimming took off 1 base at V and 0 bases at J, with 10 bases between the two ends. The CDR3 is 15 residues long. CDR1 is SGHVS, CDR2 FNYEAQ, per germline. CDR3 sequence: CASSLGAGPSYEQYV. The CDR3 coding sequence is TGTGCCAGCAGCTTAGGGGCGGGTCCCTCCTACGAGCAGTACGTC.